The text below deals with one TCR beta chain. Its specific antigen is unknown. No much larger clonotype is one base removed from it; base qualities were not supplied. Each donor gave one peripheral blood draw, averaging roughly 100 mL, which was collected into heparinised tubes. Using a panel that included CD45RO, CCR7, CD25, CD127, CD95 and CD27, naive, central memory, regulatory and stem cell-like memory CD4+ T cells were sorted on a BD FACSAria II. Purity was above 95% for every sorted population. PBMCs were separated immediately by Lymphoprep density gradient centrifugation and were stained directly, without being cultured. So that batch effects would be minimized, each experiment stained and sorted samples in pairs, pairing one healthy donor with one patient. This specimen comes from a study of beta chain features in type 1 diabetes listed by TCRdb under 2018. The study in broad terms: Mean age, gender distribution, total cell number and subset yield were not different between patients and healthy donors. A total of roughly 100,000,000 sorted cells were examined across all samples, and the number of cells per subset was strongly correlated with RNA yield. In the study, recently diagnosed type 1 diabetes patients and matched healthy donors were compared on the TCRB repertoires of their sorted circulating CD4+ T cell subsets. Regulatory and stem cell-like memory subsets were obtained from only 8 patients and roughly eight healthy donors, while naive and central memory subsets were obtained from all 28 donors.

Summary of the overall study and its limitations: Naive, central memory and regulatory TCRB repertoires appeared to be more similar among patients than among healthy donors. Fewer insertions and more nucleotide deletions at VDJ recombination sites were observed in patients with type 1 diabetes, implying thymic rearrangement abnormalities. PCR might favor shorter templates, but patient and control samples were amplified and corrected together, so any skew would affect both groups equally. Because cDNA was sequenced instead of genomic DNA, highly expressing activated cells could be over-represented, though the groups showed no difference in activation or CD3 levels. A moderate but significant shortening of TCRB CDR3 length was observed in type 1 diabetes patients in all four CD4+ subsets. Because the HLA sub-analyses included only small numbers of individuals, any influence of HLA type on TCRB rearrangement was left unresolved.

Trimming removed 5 bases from V and 3 bases from J, leaving 13 bases between the germline ends. CDR1 MNHEY and CDR2 SMNVEV are derived from the germline V gene (reference sequence). The CDR3 runs 14 amino acids, cysteine and phenylalanine included. Only the CDR3 region is kept as DNA, spanning 42 bases read in frame from base 1. The entire isolated RNA was reverse transcribed using the High Capacity cDNA Reverse Transcription Kit, and thus expressed TCRB transcripts were sequenced. Deep immunoSEQ sequencing was applied to naive, central memory and regulatory T cell samples, giving an average of about 3.6 million total reads per sample. After sorted cells were lysed in RLT buffer, RNA was extracted with DNase-treated RNeasy Micro or Mini kits, with the choice depending on cell number. Each cell subset was processed separately to prevent cross-contamination, with patient and healthy donor samples processed together. TCRB sequences were amplified from cDNA with the immunoSEQ multiplex PCR, producing 87-bp fragments spanning the CDR3 region. Sequencing of the amplicons was performed on the Illumina HiSeq platform. As for the original processing: PCR bias was computationally corrected using synthetic template baselines, reads within Hamming distance 2 were collapsed, and singletons that could not be merged were discarded. Reads were aligned against IMGT so that V, D and J genes, CDR3 length and insertions or deletions at six rearrangement sites could be assigned. Within each subset, clonotype counts were normalized to the number of sorted cells before true diversity and Gini coefficients were calculated with the tcR R package. The overlap coefficient, calculated on TCRB nucleotide sequences, was used to measure repertoire sharing. Out-of-frame TCRB sequences from naive cells were analyzed to stand in for the pre-selection repertoire. In its TCRdb copy, this immuneACCESS table keeps in-frame sequences only and misses some clones. Where compared with another copy, unresolved V genes explain less than half of these, and the others have no known cause. V, J and clone size reflect that table, while D and trimming were determined from the DNA. Recorded for this sample are 450,000 or so clones; about an eighth of them occurred a single time. The ten largest clones capture approximately 0.05% of the sample.

Sequenced material: naive CD4+ T cells from blood. The sample's cell subset or site label is to be understood as: true naive CD4+ T cells. The chain links TRBV27 with TRBJ1-2; the D region possibly corresponds to TRBD1 (6 bases align). This TCR was recovered from a woman younger than 30 in good health. The DNA reads TGTGCCAGCAGTGGAGGGGGATCGGACTATGGCTACACCTTC. Translated, this gives CASSGGGSDYGYTF.